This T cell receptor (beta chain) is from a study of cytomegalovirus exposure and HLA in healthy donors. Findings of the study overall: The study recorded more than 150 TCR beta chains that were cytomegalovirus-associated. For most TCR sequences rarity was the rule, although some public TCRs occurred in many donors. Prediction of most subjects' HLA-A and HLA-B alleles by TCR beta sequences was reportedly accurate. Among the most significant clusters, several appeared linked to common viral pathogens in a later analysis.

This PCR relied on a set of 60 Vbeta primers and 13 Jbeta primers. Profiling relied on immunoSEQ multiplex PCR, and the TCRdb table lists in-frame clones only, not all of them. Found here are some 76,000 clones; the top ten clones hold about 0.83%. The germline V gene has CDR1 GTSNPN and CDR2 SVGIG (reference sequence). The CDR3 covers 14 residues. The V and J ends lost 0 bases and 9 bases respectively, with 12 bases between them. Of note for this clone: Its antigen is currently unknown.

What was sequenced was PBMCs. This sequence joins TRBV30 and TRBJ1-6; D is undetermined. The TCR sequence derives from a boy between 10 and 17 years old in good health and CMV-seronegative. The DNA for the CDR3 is TGTGCCTGGAGTGTTTCATCGGTCGGTTCACCCCTCCACTTT. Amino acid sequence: CAWSVSSVGSPLHF.